A single sample gave rise to the 29 T cell receptor beta chains below, sequenced in a study of blood T cell repertoires in COVID-19. The table came from immunoSEQ multiplex PCR; TCRdb's copy has only in-frame clones and leaves some out. The sample shows about 140,000 clones, 87% of them seen only once. The sequenced sample consisted of PBMCs or T cells enriched from blood (not recorded which). The receptors here all came from a man aged 55-75 years who had recovered from COVID-19.

This clone is a singleton in its sample. The chain carries TRBV19 and TRBJ1-2; weak D call: TRBD1 (6 bases). Trimming left V 5 bases short and J 5 bases short, with 15 bases between. This CDR3 has 14 amino acids. CDR1 and CDR2 (germline): LNHDA, SQIVND (reference sequence). The CDR3 DNA reads as TGTGCCAGTAGTGTCGGACAGCAAGAATATGGCTACACCTTC. As protein: CASSVGQQEYGYTF.

The gene calls are TRBV9 and TRBJ1-2; perhaps TRBD1 as D (6 bases). Trimming pared 0 bases from V and 6 bases from J, leaving 18 bases between. The CDR3 runs to 16 residues. In germline, CDR1 is SGDLS, CDR2 YYNGEE. CDR3 nucleotides: TGTGCCAGCAGCGTAGGCCAGGGGCGGGGGCTTGATGGCTACACCTTC. Residues: CASSVGQGRGLDGYTF.

For the CDR3, the DNA is TGTGCCAGCAGTTACTCCTTAGCGGGGGGGCAAGAGACCCAGTACTTC. It encodes CASSYSLAGGQETQYF. The V gene is TRBV6-2 or TRBV6-3, the J gene TRBJ2-5; TRBD2 aligns across 11 bases. Germline V gene lookup returns CDR1 MNHEY and CDR2 SVGEGT. The V gene end was trimmed by 0 bases and the J gene end by 2 bases; junction bases not matched to a gene: 2. CDR3 length equals 16 residues.

CDR3 protein: CASSQGLGGLGGNEQFF. For the CDR3, the DNA is TGTGCCAGCAGCCAAGGGCTCGGGGGTTTGGGAGGGAATGAGCAGTTCTTC. The rearrangement joins TRBV4-2 to TRBJ2-1; TRBD2 matches 7 bases. Germline V gives CDR1 LGHNA, CDR2 YNFKEQ. J lost 7 bases, V lost 1 base, and 13 bases had no gene match. CDR3 length: 17 residues.

For the CDR3, the DNA is TGTGCCAGCACCGGGACACGAAGCCTCTATGGCTACACCTTC. It translates to CASTGTRSLYGYTF. The V and J genes are TRBV6-5 and TRBJ1-2, with a weak D call TRBD1 (6 bases). Trimming removed 7 bases from V and 4 bases from J, with 16 bases in between. From germline, CDR1 is MNHEY and CDR2 SVGAGI. The CDR3 is 14 amino acids.

This clone was counted between two and nine times. The DNA for the CDR3 is TGTGCCAGCAGCTTGTCGCCGGGACACGTTACCTACGAGCAGTACTTC. This encodes CASSLSPGHVTYEQYF. The genes are TRBV5-5 and TRBJ2-7; D might be TRBD1 (6 bases). V lost 1 base, J lost 2 bases, and 16 bases lay in between. The length of the CDR3 is 16 residues. The germline V gene has CDR1 SGHKS and CDR2 YYEKEE (reference sequence).

The J gene is TRBJ2-7, the V gene TRBV2, with D perhaps TRBD1 (7 bases). Germline CDR1 reads SNHLY; CDR2 reads FYNNEI. Between the trimmed V and J ends, which lost 8 bases and 3 bases, there was a span of 11 bases. This CDR3 is built from 12 residues. The CDR3 bases are TGTGCCAGCGGCCAGGGGGGCTACGAGCAGTACTTC. It is translated as CASGQGGYEQYF.

This rearrangement joins TRBV7-8 to TRBJ2-7; TRBD2 matches at 8 bases. Trimming removed 5 bases from V and 6 bases from J; junction bases left unmatched: 6. From germline, CDR1 is SGHVS and CDR2 FQNEAQ. This CDR3 spans 13 amino acids. This CDR3 reads CASSVTSGSEQYF. DNA of the CDR3: TGTGCCAGCAGCGTCACTAGCGGTAGCGAGCAGTACTTC.

The J gene is TRBJ2-7, the V gene TRBV3-1 (or the pseudogene TRBV3-2); D not certain. The V and J ends lost 1 base and 4 bases respectively, with 5 bases between them. Germline V gene data show CDR1 as LGHDT and CDR2 as YNNKEL (reference sequence). This CDR3 spans 12 amino acids. Here the CDR3 reads CASSQAGYEQYF. Here the CDR3 DNA reads TGTGCCAGCAGCCAAGCAGGATACGAGCAGTACTTC.

The chain employs TRBV11-3 and TRBJ2-5, with TRBD2 matching over 7 bases. Unmatched junction bases numbered 7, after V lost 5 bases and J lost 4 bases. Germline V gene lookup returns CDR1 SGHNT and CDR2 YENEEA. The CDR3 has 14 residues. The CDR3 spells CASSVGAGVETQYF. The CDR3 coding sequence is TGTGCCAGCAGCGTAGGGGCGGGGGTAGAGACCCAGTACTTC.

The rearrangement joins TRBV30 to TRBJ1-3; TRBD1 might be the D (5 bases). Germline assignment: CDR1 GTSNPN and CDR2 SVGIG (reference sequence). V lost 7 bases to trimming and J lost 4 bases, with 11 bases between them. The CDR3 extends over 12 amino acids. DNA for the CDR3: TGTGCCTCGCACCCAGGGGGAAACACCATATATTTT. Protein: CASHPGGNTIYF.

The chain joins TRBV3-1 (or the pseudogene TRBV3-2) to TRBJ1-2; D is unresolved. Per germline, CDR1 LGHDT and CDR2 YNNKEL (reference sequence). With 1 base removed from V and 5 bases from J, the gap between germline ends came to 11 bases. The CDR3 sequence is 14 residues long. This chain's CDR3 is CASSQGTGGYGYTF. CDR3 nucleotide sequence: TGTGCCAGCAGCCAAGGGACCGGAGGGTATGGCTACACCTTC.

The gene calls are TRBV6-6 and TRBJ2-2, with a tentative D call TRBD2 (6 bases). In germline, CDR1 is MNHNY, CDR2 SVGAGI (reference sequence). V shed 2 bases and J shed 3 bases, with 13 bases lying between them. The CDR3 consists of 16 residues. CDR3 in DNA: TGTGCCAGCAGTTACACCACGGGGGAGGACACCGGGGAGCTGTTTTTT. Translating it yields CASSYTTGEDTGELFF.

V gene TRBV18 combines with J gene TRBJ2-5, with TRBD2 as a possible D gene (5 bases). V was cut by 3 bases and J by 5 bases, with 19 bases left in between. There are 16 residues in the CDR3. The germline CDR1 and CDR2 sequences are KGHSH and LQKENI. CDR3 region: CASSPVLAGSGETQYF. CDR3 sequence (DNA): TGTGCCAGCTCACCGGTTTTGGCGGGTTCGGGGGAGACCCAGTACTTC.

V usage is TRBV11-2 and J usage is TRBJ2-7, with D possibly TRBD2 on 5 matching bases. CDR1 is SGHAT and CDR2 is FQNNGV in the germline V gene. V was shortened by 1 base and J by 2 bases, with 12 bases between the two germline ends. The CDR3 covers 15 residues. CDR3 sequence reads: CASSLALAGPYEQYF. The CDR3 DNA reads TGTGCCAGCAGCTTAGCTCTAGCTGGCCCCTACGAGCAGTACTTC.

J is TRBJ1-6 and V is TRBV19; unclear D gene. The V and J ends lost 0 bases and 2 bases respectively, with 8 bases between them. Germline assignment: CDR1 LNHDA and CDR2 SQIVND (reference sequence). The CDR3 is made up of 16 amino acids. The CDR3 bases are TGTGCCAGTAGTATAGAACAACCCGCCTATAATTCACCCCTCCACTTT. Protein product: CASSIEQPAYNSPLHF.

This clone came up a few times. This chain links TRBV11-2 with TRBJ1-1, with 10 bases fitting TRBD1. This CDR3 spans 15 amino acids. Trimming at V came to 4 bases and at J to 5 bases, leaving 7 bases not matched to a gene. CDR1 is SGHAT, CDR2 FQNNGV, per germline. CDR3 sequence: CASSSTGGAGTEAFF. In DNA form, the CDR3 reads TGTGCCAGCAGCTCGACAGGGGGCGCGGGGACTGAAGCTTTCTTT.

This clone was counted a few times. This chain links TRBV7-9 with TRBJ1-3; D remains ambiguous. This CDR3 has 12 amino acids. V lost 5 bases, J lost 7 bases, and 9 bases lay in between. In germline, CDR1 is SEHNR, CDR2 FQNEAQ (reference sequence). Here the CDR3 DNA reads TGTGCCAGCAGCCATACGAGTAACACCATATATTTT. Its translation is CASSHTSNTIYF.

This clone appeared once. The V call is TRBV6-5, the J call TRBJ2-2; 9 bases match TRBD1. The CDR3 has 16 residues. V dropped 0 bases and J dropped 7; count of bases not matched to a gene: 6. Germline V gene sequence: CDR1 MNHEY, CDR2 SVGAGI. The DNA of the CDR3 is TGTGCCAGCAGTTACTCCGGGACAGGGTTTAACGGGGAGCTGTTTTTT. Protein: CASSYSGTGFNGELFF.

The V and J genes are TRBV2 and TRBJ1-5; 7 bases are shared with TRBD1. V lost 6 bases and J lost 0; bases outside the gene matches: 14. Per the germline V gene, CDR1 is SNHLY and CDR2 is FYNNEI. The CDR3 is 18 residues long. DNA of the CDR3: TGTGCCAGCAGCCTAAGGGGGCGAACCTGGGATAGCAATCAGCCCCAGCATTTT. This translates into CASSLRGRTWDSNQPQHF.

The chain carries TRBV25-1 and TRBJ1-6; maybe TRBD1 (5 bases). V was shortened by 5 bases and J by 8 bases, with 10 bases between the two germline ends. The CDR3 is made up of 13 amino acids. Germline values: CDR1 MGHDK, CDR2 SYGVNS. The DNA for the CDR3 is TGTGCCAGCAGTCGGGGGGGGTATTCACCCCTCCACTTT. As protein: CASSRGGYSPLHF.

The chain recombines TRBV4-1 with TRBJ1-2; the match to TRBD1 covers 10 bases. From germline, CDR1 is MGHRA and CDR2 YSYEKL. Losses at the gene ends were 4 bases for V and 4 bases for J; bases not matched to a gene: 6. This CDR3 is 15 amino acids long. CDR3 nucleotide sequence: TGCGCCAGCAGCCGCGACAGGGGGCGCACCTATGGCTACACCTTC. Amino acids: CASSRDRGRTYGYTF.

The sample holds a few counts of this clone. The sample has other DNA sequences that encode this CDR3 too. J is TRBJ1-5 and V is TRBV19, with 8 nucleotides matching TRBD1. The CDR3 has 13 residues. CDR1 is LNHDA and CDR2 is SQIVND in the germline V gene (reference sequence). With 9 bases clipped from V and 4 bases from J, the junction kept 5 bases outside the gene matches. The CDR3 nucleotides read TGTGCCAGCCGAGACAGGGGAAATCAGCCCCAGCATTTT. It translates to CASRDRGNQPQHF.

This clone was recorded only once. J is TRBJ1-6 and V is TRBV30, with TRBD1 as a possible D gene (6 bases). Trimming took 1 base from V and 7 from J, leaving 8 bases between them. CDR1 and CDR2 from the germline V gene are GTSNPN and SVGIG (reference sequence). The CDR3 is made up of 13 amino acids. Here the CDR3 DNA reads TGTGCCTGGAGTGCAGGGGAAAATTCACCCCTCCACTTT. It encodes CAWSAGENSPLHF.

This sequence joins TRBV10-3 and TRBJ1-1; a possible D gene is TRBD1 (6 bases). The CDR3 spans 15 residues. V was trimmed by 0 bases and J by 6 bases, leaving 14 bases between them. CDR1 and CDR2 from the germline V gene are ENHRY and SYGVKD. The CDR3 sequence is CAISESTLGGAEAFF. The CDR3 bases are TGTGCCATCAGTGAGTCGACTCTTGGGGGCGCTGAAGCTTTCTTT.

V usage is TRBV29-1 and J usage is TRBJ1-5, with 7 bases aligning to TRBD1. The CDR3 has 14 amino acids. The germline V gene encodes CDR1 SQVTM and CDR2 ANQGSEA. Trimming took 5 bases from V and 0 from J; bases not matched to a gene: 4. For the CDR3, the DNA is TGCAGCGTTACGACAGGGTTTAGCAATCAGCCCCAGCATTTT. Translated, it gives CSVTTGFSNQPQHF.

The J gene is TRBJ2-2, the V gene TRBV3-1 (or the pseudogene TRBV3-2); 10 nucleotides line up with TRBD2. CDR1 and CDR2 (germline): LGHDT, YNNKEL (reference sequence). CDR3 size: 14 residues. The V segment lost 6 bases and the J segment 5 bases; nucleotides outside the gene matches: 3. This CDR3 is CASRLAGKTGELFF. In DNA, the CDR3 is TGTGCCAGCAGACTAGCGGGGAAAACCGGGGAGCTGTTTTTT.

J is TRBJ1-1 and V is TRBV12-3 or TRBV12-4; D gene unclear. Trimming left V 1 base short and J 12 bases short, with 15 bases between. CDR3 length: 13 amino acids. DNA of the CDR3: TGTGCCAGCAGTTTAGGTTCCGGACGGAGGACTTTCTTT. Amino acid sequence: CASSLGSGRRTFF.

The chain couples TRBV30 to TRBJ1-1, with D uncertain. The ends were cut back, 1 base at V and 5 bases at J, with 11 bases in the middle. The CDR3 loop spans 13 amino acids. Germline-derived CDR1 and CDR2 are GTSNPN and SVGIG (reference sequence). The CDR3 coding sequence is TGTGCCTGGAGTGCGTCCGGTTGGACTGAAGCTTTCTTT. Protein sequence: CAWSASGWTEAFF. The variable domain in full, completed from reference TRBV30 and TRBJ1-1, reads SQTIHQWPATLVQPVGSPLSLECTVEGTSNPNLYWYRQAAGRGLQLLFYSVGIGQISSEVPQNLSASRPQDRQFILSSKKLLLSDSGFYLCAWSASGWTEAFFGQGTRLTVV.